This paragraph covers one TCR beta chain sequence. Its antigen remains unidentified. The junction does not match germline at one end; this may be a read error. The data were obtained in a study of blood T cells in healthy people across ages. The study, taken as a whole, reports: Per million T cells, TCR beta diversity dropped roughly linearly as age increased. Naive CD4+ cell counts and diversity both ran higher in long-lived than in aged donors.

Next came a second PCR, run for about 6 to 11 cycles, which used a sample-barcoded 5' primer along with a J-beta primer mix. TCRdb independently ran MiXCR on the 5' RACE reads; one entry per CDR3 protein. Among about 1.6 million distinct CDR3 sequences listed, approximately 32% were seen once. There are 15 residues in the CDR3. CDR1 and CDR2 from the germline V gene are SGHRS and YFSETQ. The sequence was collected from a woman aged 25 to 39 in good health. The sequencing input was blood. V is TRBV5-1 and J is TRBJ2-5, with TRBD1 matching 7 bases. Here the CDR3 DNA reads TGCGCCAGCAGAACACAGGGGCTACCCCAAGAGACCCGGTACTTC. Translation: CASRTQGLPQETRYF.